What follows are 26 T cell receptor beta chains derived from one specimen sequenced in a study of human T cells and chemical hapten exposure. Time point given: patch test 2, 6 weeks after DPC sensitization. Treatment indicated: therapeutic diphenylcyclopropenone sensitization with weekly scalp DPC. One entry per CDR3 protein results from TCRdb running MiXCR on the RACE reads. The table has 35,000 to 45,000 distinct CDR3 sequences, around 10% seen once. The sequencing here drew on whole blood, taken in connection with sensitization to the hapten diphenylcyclopropenone (DPC). The source of these receptors is a woman aged 40 to 49 with alopecia areata. Some clones in this sample may be carry-over from other donors' samples.

With regard to this clonotype: A much bigger clone sits one base away, suggesting this may be a read error. The V call is TRBV20-1, the J call TRBJ2-7; D unclear. Looked up from germline, CDR1 is DFQATT and CDR2 is SNEGSKA (reference sequence). V shed 5 bases and J shed 2 bases, with 16 bases lying between them. The CDR3 contains 14 residues. CDR3 amino acids: CSAAGPSQAYEQYF. The CDR3 DNA sequence: TGCAGTGCTGCCGGACCTTCCCAGGCCTACGAGCAGTACTTC.

This clonotype has a count of ten or more. The chain joins TRBV4-2 to TRBJ2-7; D is ambiguous. The CDR3 consists of 15 residues. V dropped 0 bases and J dropped 6 bases, with 15 bases sitting between them. CDR1 and CDR2 (germline): LGHNA, YNFKEQ. In nucleotides, the CDR3 is TGTGCCAGCAGCCAAGAAAGATACTCTTCTACCGAGCAGTACTTC. Translation gives CASSQERYSSTEQYF.

V is TRBV4-1 and J is TRBJ2-3, with 9 bases identical to TRBD2. In germline, CDR1 is MGHRA, CDR2 YSYEKL. Trimming took 4 bases from V and 1 from J; bases not matched to a gene: 6. CDR3 length equals 16 residues. The CDR3 protein is CASSPRTSARTDTQYF. CDR3 coding DNA: TGCGCCAGCAGCCCCAGGACTAGCGCCCGCACAGATACGCAGTATTTT.

This clonotype was counted at least ten times. The V and J genes are TRBV10-2 and TRBJ1-1, with TRBD1 identical over 8 bases. V trimming: 7 bases; J trimming: 0 bases; junction bases outside the gene matches: 1. The CDR3 consists of 13 residues. Per the germline V gene, CDR1 is WSHSY and CDR2 is SAAADI. The CDR3 sequence: CASKDRVNTEAFF. CDR3 nucleotides: TGCGCCAGCAAGGACAGGGTGAACACTGAAGCTTTCTTT.

As to this clonotype: A much larger clone differs from this one at a single base, so this may be a read error. The chain employs TRBV2 and TRBJ1-1, with D tentatively TRBD1 (6 bases). The CDR3 is made up of 13 amino acids. Looked up from germline, CDR1 is SNHLY and CDR2 is FYNNEI. CDR3 protein: CACRGLGGSEAFF. In DNA form, the CDR3 reads TGTGCCTGCAGGGGTCTCGGAGGCTCCGAAGCTTTCTTT.

The V and J genes are TRBV7-2 and TRBJ2-3; D uncertain. Trimming left V 10 bases short and J 2 bases short, with 13 bases between. The CDR3 loop spans 13 amino acids. Germline CDR1 reads SGHTA; CDR2 reads FQGNSA. The CDR3 nucleotides read TGTGCCACACGACCGGCACTCACAGATACGCAGTATTTT. It yields the protein CATRPALTDTQYF.

This clonotype was counted ten times or more. The chain is built from TRBV30 and TRBJ2-6; D unclear. The V gene's germline CDR1 is GTSNPN and CDR2 SVGIG (reference sequence). V lost 0 bases, J lost 4 bases, and 7 bases lay in between. This CDR3 contains 14 residues. CDR3 sequence reads: CAWSVQSGANVLTF. CDR3 sequence (DNA): TGTGCCTGGAGTGTACAGTCGGGGGCCAACGTCCTGACTTTC.

The chain couples TRBV6-6 to TRBJ1-2; D might be TRBD1 (5 bases). This CDR3 is 16 amino acids long. V dropped 8 bases and J dropped 0 bases, with 19 bases sitting between them. The germline CDR1 and CDR2 sequences are MNHNY and SVGAGI (reference sequence). The CDR3: CASSPPQGATNYGYTF. The CDR3 DNA sequence: TGTGCCAGCTCCCCCCCGCAGGGAGCGACTAACTATGGCTACACCTTC.

This clonotype was counted ten times or more. The V gene is TRBV10-3, the J gene TRBJ1-3; weak D call: TRBD1 (5 bases). Germline assignment: CDR1 ENHRY and CDR2 SYGVKD. There are 13 residues in the CDR3. V was clipped by 6 bases and J by 4 bases, with 10 bases between them. CDR3 region: CAIRTDPGNTIYF. The CDR3 DNA sequence: TGTGCCATCAGGACAGATCCCGGAAACACCATATATTTT.

The chain joins TRBV12-3 or TRBV12-4 to TRBJ2-1, with D possibly being TRBD1 (6 bases). Deletions cut 2 bases from V and 4 bases from J, with 21 bases between. The CDR3 loop spans 18 amino acids. The CDR3 loop reads CASSLPTDSHPRYNEQFF. The CDR3 DNA reads as TGTGCCAGCAGTTTACCGACGGACAGCCACCCCAGATACAATGAGCAGTTCTTC.

This clonotype was seen at least ten times. The chain uses TRBV13 and TRBJ2-3; no definite D call. V dropped 5 bases and J dropped 7 bases, with 13 bases sitting between them. This CDR3 spans 13 amino acids. Germline loops: CDR1 PRHDT, CDR2 FYEKMQ (reference sequence). CDR3 sequence: CASSTRPVNTQYF. DNA for the CDR3: TGTGCCAGCAGCACAAGGCCGGTAAATACGCAGTATTTT.

This clonotype showed up just a few times. V is TRBV29-1 and J is TRBJ2-3, with D perhaps matching TRBD1 (6 bases). Germline values: CDR1 SQVTM, CDR2 ANQGSEA. The CDR3 is made up of 13 amino acids. Trimming stripped 7 bases from V and 0 bases from J, with 11 bases between. CDR3 sequence: CSDYRASTDTQYF. The DNA of the CDR3 is TGCAGCGATTACAGGGCGAGCACAGATACGCAGTATTTT.

This clonotype was observed many times. V gene TRBV29-1 combines with J gene TRBJ1-2; unclear D gene. The germline V gene encodes CDR1 SQVTM and CDR2 ANQGSEA. Deletions cut 5 bases from V and 5 bases from J, with 15 bases between. The CDR3 runs 13 residues. CDR3 nucleotide sequence: TGCAGCGTTTTGGAGGGCGGCCAATATGGCTACACCTTC. Protein sequence: CSVLEGGQYGYTF.

There are many counts of this clonotype. This sequence joins TRBV29-1 and TRBJ1-1, with D tentatively TRBD1 (6 bases). CDR1 is SQVTM and CDR2 is ANQGSEA in the germline V gene. This CDR3 has 13 amino acids. Trimming removed 4 bases at V and 4 bases at J, with 13 bases between. DNA for the CDR3: TGCAGCGTTGTTCCAGGGGCGGGCACTGAAGCTTTCTTT. Its protein product is CSVVPGAGTEAFF.

The table lists this clonotype with many counts. One junction end does not reproduce the germline sequence, and a read error may be involved. The V gene is TRBV20-1, the J gene TRBJ1-2, with D possibly being TRBD1 (5 bases). Germline V gene lookup returns CDR1 DFQATT and CDR2 SNEGSKA (reference sequence). The CDR3 is 16 amino acids. The CDR3 sequence is CSAREGRVARVPGYTF. CDR3 in DNA: TGCAGTGCAAGAGAGGGAAGGGTGGCCAGGGTTCCTGGCTACACCTTC.

This clonotype was recorded at least ten times. This sequence joins TRBV20-1 and TRBJ2-1; 10 bases are a match to TRBD2. The CDR3 is 13 amino acids. V shed 2 bases and J 9 bases; nucleotides not matched to a gene: 4. The germline V gene has CDR1 DFQATT and CDR2 SNEGSKA (reference sequence). The CDR3 reads CSARTGLATEQFF. For the CDR3, the DNA is TGCAGTGCTAGAACGGGACTAGCGACTGAGCAGTTCTTC.

This clonotype has at least ten counts. This rearrangement joins TRBV30 to TRBJ1-2; no firm D call. The length of the CDR3 is 15 residues. V lost 2 bases, J lost 6 bases, and 19 bases lay in between. CDR1 and CDR2 (germline): GTSNPN, SVGIG (reference sequence). The CDR3 nucleotides read TGTGCCTGGAGTTTGCCCCGGGCGGAGGTCAATGGCTACACCTTC. It is translated as CAWSLPRAEVNGYTF.

Many counts were recorded for this clonotype. The genes are TRBV10-3 and TRBJ1-1; 7 nucleotides agree with TRBD1. The trim removed 6 bases at V and 0 bases at J, leaving 4 bases unmatched. Germline V gene sequence: CDR1 ENHRY, CDR2 SYGVKD. The CDR3 runs 14 residues. The CDR3, as DNA: TGTGCCATCAGCGCTACAGGGGTGAACACTGAAGCTTTCTTT. It yields the protein CAISATGVNTEAFF.

This clonotype was recorded many times. The chain uses TRBV10-3 and TRBJ2-6; 9 bases match TRBD1. Germline V gene lookup returns CDR1 ENHRY and CDR2 SYGVKD. The CDR3 sequence is 17 residues long. The V gene end was trimmed by 5 bases and the J gene end by 1 base; junction bases not matched to a gene: 6. The DNA for the CDR3 is TGTGCCATCAGTCCCCTTGACAGGGGGTCTGGGGCCAACGTCCTGACTTTC. As protein: CAISPLDRGSGANVLTF.

There are many counts of this clonotype. The chain couples TRBV29-1 to TRBJ2-2; D may be TRBD1 (6 bases). V gave up 7 bases and J gave up 3 bases, with 15 bases separating them. The CDR3 is made up of 14 amino acids. Germline assignment: CDR1 SQVTM and CDR2 ANQGSEA. The CDR3 protein is CSAQGSDYTGELFF. In DNA, the CDR3 is TGCAGCGCTCAGGGGTCCGATTACACCGGGGAGCTGTTTTTT.

This clonotype was seen repeatedly, ten times or more. The gene calls are TRBV30 and TRBJ2-7, with 8 bases fitting TRBD1. Germline loops: CDR1 GTSNPN, CDR2 SVGIG (reference sequence). The CDR3 totals 14 residues. V lost 6 bases, J lost 4 bases, and 11 bases stayed unmatched. CDR3 loop: CACERDRGLYEQYF. The CDR3 DNA follows: TGTGCCTGCGAGCGAGACAGGGGTCTTTACGAGCAGTACTTC. Filled out from reference TRBV30 and TRBJ2-7, the complete variable domain reads SQTIHQWPATLVQPVGSPLSLECTVEGTSNPNLYWYRQAAGRGLQLLFYSVGIGQISSEVPQNLSASRPQDRQFILSSKKLLLSDSGFYLCACERDRGLYEQYFGPGTRLTVT.

This clonotype has only a few counts. The rearrangement joins TRBV11-1 to TRBJ2-2, with unresolved D. The CDR3 runs to 17 residues. Germline V CDR1 and CDR2: SGHAT, FQDESV (reference sequence). The V and J ends lost 1 base and 4 bases respectively, with 16 bases between them. The CDR3 loop is CASSLGQTSYRTGELFF. The DNA for the CDR3 is TGTGCCAGCAGCTTAGGTCAGACCTCCTATCGCACCGGGGAGCTGTTTTTT.

This clonotype showed up just a few times. The J gene is TRBJ2-3, the V gene TRBV4-2; 12 nucleotides agree with TRBD2. The CDR3 is 15 residues long. Germline trimming cut 6 bases from V and 4 bases from J; bases unmatched to any gene: 5. Per the germline V gene, CDR1 is LGHNA and CDR2 is YNFKEQ. The CDR3 here is CASRAGTSGPDTQYF. In nucleotides, the CDR3 is TGTGCCAGCAGGGCCGGGACTAGCGGGCCAGATACGCAGTATTTT.

This clonotype was seen a handful of times. The rearrangement links TRBV4-1 to TRBJ2-2, with D unresolved. The germline V and J ends were trimmed by 4 bases and 2 bases, with 26 bases remaining between them. Germline values: CDR1 MGHRA, CDR2 YSYEKL. CDR3 size: 20 residues. In DNA form, the CDR3 reads TGCGCCAGCAGCCCGCTACTTACATGGACCCGACAACCAAACACCGGGGAGCTGTTTTTT. Encoded protein: CASSPLLTWTRQPNTGELFF.

This clonotype has at least ten counts. The genes are TRBV27 and TRBJ2-7, with D perhaps given as TRBD1 or TRBD2 (6 bases each). The V gene lost 8 bases and the J gene lost 0 bases, with 11 bases spanning the gap. The CDR3 is 13 amino acids. Germline V gives CDR1 MNHEY, CDR2 SMNVEV (reference sequence). As DNA, the CDR3 is TGTGCCAGCGGTCGGGGGCCCTCCTACGAGCAGTACTTC. Amino acids: CASGRGPSYEQYF.

This clonotype was picked up many times. The chain carries TRBV20-1 and TRBJ2-7, with D perhaps TRBD1 (5 bases). CDR1 and CDR2 from the germline V gene are DFQATT and SNEGSKA (reference sequence). The CDR3 length is 15 residues. With 2 bases removed from V and 2 bases from J, the gap between germline ends came to 16 bases. In nucleotides, the CDR3 is TGCAGTGCTAGATTCTTAGCCGGCAGGGCCTACGAGCAGTACTTC. Residues: CSARFLAGRAYEQYF.